This T cell receptor beta chain was recorded in a study of blood T cell repertoires in COVID-19. In the study overall: T cells, B-cell-depleted T cells, or PBMCs supplied cDNA or gDNA.

CDR1 MNHNY and CDR2 SVGAGI come from the germline V gene (reference sequence). CDR3 length equals 15 residues. J lost 4 bases, V lost 4 bases, and 6 bases had no gene match. Generated by immunoSEQ multiplex PCR, the TCRdb table keeps only in-frame clones and is missing some. The sample holds under 300,000 clones, just under 85% seen once. The clonotype was recovered from a woman aged 60-75 years with active or convalescent COVID-19. The sample taken for sequencing was peripheral blood. The chain joins TRBV6-6 to TRBJ2-3, with TRBD1 matching over 9 bases. The CDR3 coding sequence is TGTGCCAGCAGTTTCGGGACAGGGAGTGCAGATACGCAGTATTTT. Its translation: CASSFGTGSADTQYF.